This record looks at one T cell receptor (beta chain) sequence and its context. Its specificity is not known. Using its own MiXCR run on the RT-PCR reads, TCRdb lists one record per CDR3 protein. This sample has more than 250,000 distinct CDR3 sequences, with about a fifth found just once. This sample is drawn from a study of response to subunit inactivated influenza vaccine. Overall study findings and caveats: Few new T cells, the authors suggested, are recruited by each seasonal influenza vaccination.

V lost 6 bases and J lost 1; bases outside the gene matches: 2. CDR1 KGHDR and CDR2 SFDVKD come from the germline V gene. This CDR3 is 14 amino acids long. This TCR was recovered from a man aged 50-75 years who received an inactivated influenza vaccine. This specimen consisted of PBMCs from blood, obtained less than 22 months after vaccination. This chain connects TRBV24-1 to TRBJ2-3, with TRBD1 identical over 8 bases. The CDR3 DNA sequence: TGTGCCACCAGTTCAGGGGGCGGCACAGATACGCAGTATTTT. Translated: CATSSGGGTDTQYF.